The source of this T cell receptor beta chain is a study of blood T cell repertoires in COVID-19. Study-level information: T cells, B-cell-depleted T cells, or PBMCs provided the cDNA or gDNA that served as material.

CDR3 length: 12 amino acids. Deletions cut 2 bases from V and 4 bases from J, with 6 bases between. The V gene's germline CDR1 is SGHTA and CDR2 FQGNSA. Clones were read by immunoSEQ multiplex PCR, and TCRdb kept only the in-frame ones, dropping some. Of 200,000 to 250,000 clones in the sample, roughly 86% were seen once. The cohort comprised adults aged about 18 to 100 years residing in 20 to 30 US areas. Recovery among Cohort 3 donors was established by two negative PCRs, clearance, or symptom resolution. The source of this sequence is a woman between 45 and 60 years old who had recovered from COVID-19. The sequenced sample consisted of PBMCs or T cells enriched from blood (not recorded which). The chain is built from TRBV7-2 and TRBJ2-7; D gene uncertain. CDR3 sequence (DNA): TGTGCCAGCAGCTTAACGAGGTACGAGCAGTACTTC. Translated: CASSLTRYEQYF.